These 15 T cell receptor beta chains share one sample of origin, sequenced in a study of radiotherapy plus CTLA-4 blockade in lung cancer. TCRdb's copy holds only in-frame clones and misses some; the assay was immunoSEQ multiplex PCR. The profile covers some 110,000 clones, with 70% to 90% appearing a single time and 6.9% taken by the ten largest. The sample in question was peripheral blood, obtained from a patient treated with radiotherapy plus ipilimumab. These receptors all come from a human donor with non-small cell lung cancer that progressed on radiotherapy plus ipilimumab.

This chain links TRBV25-1 with TRBJ1-2; no definite D call. Deletions cut 7 bases from V and 2 bases from J, with 5 bases between. This CDR3 contains 11 residues. The V gene's germline CDR1 is MGHDK and CDR2 SYGVNS. The CDR3 is CASTGNYGYTF. CDR3 DNA sequence: TGTGCCAGCACGGGGAACTATGGCTACACCTTC.

CDR3 residues: CASSHLLAGVETQYF. The CDR3 DNA is TGTGCCAGCAGCCACCTGCTAGCGGGAGTTGAGACCCAGTACTTC. The rearrangement links TRBV7-2 to TRBJ2-5; 10 bases map to TRBD2. V lost 5 bases and J lost 5; bases outside the gene matches: 8. The CDR3 is made up of 15 amino acids. Germline assignment: CDR1 SGHTA and CDR2 FQGNSA.

The chain recombines TRBV4-1 with TRBJ2-1; 7 bases are a match to TRBD2. The CDR3 totals 15 residues. CDR1 and CDR2 (germline): MGHRA, YSYEKL. V lost 0 bases, J lost 8 bases, and 7 bases stayed unmatched. The CDR3 loop reads CASSQDGAGADEQFF. CDR3 bases: TGCGCCAGCAGCCAAGATGGGGCGGGAGCGGATGAGCAGTTCTTC.

Concerning this clone itself: This specimen includes other DNA sequences encoding the same CDR3. V gene TRBV12-5 combines with J gene TRBJ2-7; no clear D. CDR1 and CDR2 (germline): LGHNT, FRNRAP. The CDR3 loop spans 13 amino acids. Deletions cut 0 bases from V and 7 bases from J, with 10 bases between. The CDR3 region is CASGLVGSDEQYF. The CDR3, as DNA: TGTGCTAGTGGTTTGGTAGGATCGGATGAGCAGTACTTC. The full variable domain, completed using reference TRBV12-5 and TRBJ2-7, is DARVTQTPRHKVTEMGQEVTMRCQPILGHNTVFWYRQTMMQGLELLAYFRNRAPLDDSGMPKDRFSAEMPDATLATLKIQPSEPRDSAVYFCASGLVGSDEQYFGPGTRLTVT.

V usage is TRBV2 and J usage is TRBJ2-1, with 14 bases fitting TRBD2. In germline, CDR1 is SNHLY, CDR2 FYNNEI. CDR3 length: 17 residues. Germline trimming cut 6 bases from V and 7 bases from J; bases unmatched to any gene: 11. CDR3 DNA sequence: TGTGCCAGCAGCAAAGGTAGGGGGACTAGCGGGAGAAATGAGCAGTTCTTC. As protein: CASSKGRGTSGRNEQFF.

The chain is built from TRBV30 and TRBJ1-2; perhaps TRBD1 as D (6 bases). Trimming left V 4 bases short and J 4 bases short, with 7 bases between. Germline V gene sequence: CDR1 GTSNPN, CDR2 SVGIG (reference sequence). The CDR3 has 11 amino acids. The CDR3 DNA reads TGTGCCTGGACAGGGGCCTATGGCTACACCTTC. Its protein is CAWTGAYGYTF.

The J gene is TRBJ2-7, the V gene TRBV7-2; D unclear. The CDR3 spans 14 residues. Germline CDR1 is SGHTA and CDR2 is FQGNSA. The V and J ends lost 5 bases and 3 bases respectively, with 14 bases between them. CDR3 in DNA: TGTGCCAGCAGCACCCTCAATGGTGGCTACGAGCAGTACTTC. This sequence encodes CASSTLNGGYEQYF.

V is TRBV18 and J is TRBJ2-3; 7 bases are a match to TRBD1. The V and J ends lost 4 bases and 3 bases, in that order; junction bases with no gene match: 4. The CDR3 is 14 residues long. The germline V gene has CDR1 KGHSH and CDR2 LQKENI. The DNA of the CDR3 is TGTGCCAGCTCACTTGACAGGGTGACAGATACGCAGTATTTT. Protein: CASSLDRVTDTQYF.

The V call is TRBV25-1, the J call TRBJ1-4, with a tentative D call TRBD1 (5 bases). The germline V gene has CDR1 MGHDK and CDR2 SYGVNS. CDR3 length: 16 amino acids. The V end was cut by 1 base, the J end by 3 bases, with 12 bases between. The CDR3 sequence: CASSESPTVANEKLFF. The CDR3 coding sequence is TGTGCCAGCAGTGAATCCCCGACAGTGGCTAATGAAAAACTGTTTTTT.

The rearrangement uses TRBV7-3 and TRBJ2-1, with 9 bases that match TRBD2. The CDR3 totals 17 residues. Germline-derived CDR1 and CDR2 are SGHTA and FQGTGA. Trimming took 4 bases from V and 1 from J; bases not matched to a gene: 8. The CDR3 loop is CASSSSTAGGSYNEQFF. CDR3 DNA sequence: TGTGCCAGCAGCTCCTCCACAGCGGGAGGATCCTACAATGAGCAGTTCTTC. The whole variable domain, remainder taken from reference TRBV7-3 and TRBJ2-1, is GAGVSQTPSNKVTEKGKYVELRCDPISGHTALYWYRQSLGQGPEFLIYFQGTGAADDSGLPNDRFFAVRPEGSVSTLKIQRTERGDSAVYLCASSSSTAGGSYNEQFFGPGTRLTVL.

This chain joins TRBV27 and TRBJ2-7, with TRBD1 as a possible D gene (6 bases). Germline lookup yields CDR1 MNHEY and CDR2 SMNVEV (reference sequence). V lost 5 bases to trimming and J lost 11 bases, with 16 bases between them. The CDR3 is made up of 12 amino acids. CDR3 coding DNA: TGTGCCAGCAGTCGGCAAACAGGGAAGGAGTACTTC. It codes for CASSRQTGKEYF.

The V and J genes are TRBV5-1 and TRBJ2-5; D is possibly TRBD1 (5 bases). Germline CDR1 reads SGHRS; CDR2 reads YFSETQ. This CDR3 contains 15 residues. Trimming cost V 0 bases and J 3 bases, with 12 bases left between them. CDR3 nucleotide sequence: TGCGCCAGCAGCTTGGCCGCCAGGGAAAAAGAGACCCAGTACTTC. Translating gives CASSLAAREKETQYF.

The CDR3 nucleotides are TGTGCCAGTAGTCCCCGGGGTAGCGGGAGTGATGCTCTGGCCGAGCAGTACTTC. This translates into CASSPRGSGSDALAEQYF. The chain links TRBV19 to TRBJ2-7; 9 nucleotides line up with TRBD2. The J segment lost 6 bases and the V segment lost 5 bases, leaving 20 bases of the junction unmatched. CDR1 is LNHDA and CDR2 is SQIVND in the germline V gene (reference sequence). The CDR3 consists of 18 residues. The entire variable domain, with the rest obtained from reference TRBV19 and TRBJ2-7, is as follows: DGGITQSPKYLFRKEGQNVTLSCEQNLNHDAMYWYRQDPGQGLRLIYYSQIVNDFQKGDIAEGYSVSREKKESFPLTVTSAQKNPTAFYLCASSPRGSGSDALAEQYFGPGTRLTVT.

This clone was detected a few times. The V gene is TRBV21-1, the J gene TRBJ1-2. TRBV21-1 is a pseudogene. The CDR3 is 16 amino acids. CDR3 residues: CASSKGSKSKDYGYTF. The DNA for the CDR3 is TGTGCCAGCAGCAAAGGAAGTAAGTCGAAAGACTATGGCTACACCTTC.

The V call is TRBV7-3, the J call TRBJ2-7, with D unresolved. CDR1 and CDR2 from the germline V gene are SGHTA and FQGTGA. Trimming shortened V by 5 bases and J by 4 bases, and 15 bases separated the two germline ends. The CDR3 extends over 14 amino acids. The CDR3 protein is CASSPSGLGYEQYF. The CDR3 DNA reads as TGTGCCAGCAGCCCGTCGGGCCTGGGATACGAGCAGTACTTC.